What follows are 18 T cell receptor beta chains derived from one specimen sequenced in a study of T cells after yellow fever vaccination. From the 5' RACE reads, TCRdb called clonotypes with MiXCR, one entry per CDR3 protein. The sample lists under 600,000 distinct CDR3 sequences, 13% seen once, with over 11% in the top ten. Sequenced here: PBMCs, sampled on the day of the yellow fever booster vaccination. The receptors were sampled from a man aged 30-40 years who received the YFV17D yellow fever vaccine.

V usage is TRBV21-1 and J usage is TRBJ2-5; no check of the table's D call, TRBD1, against the DNA was made. TRBV21-1 is a documented pseudogene. This CDR3 has 15 residues. CDR3 in amino acids: CASKRLRDTSETQYF. CDR3 bases: TGTGCCAGCAAGAGACTCCGGGACACGTCGGAGACCCAGTACTTC.

This clonotype was counted only a few times. The chain is built from TRBV6-9 and TRBJ2-4, with 11 positions matching TRBD2. The V segment lost 3 bases and the J segment 4 bases; nucleotides outside the gene matches: 5. Germline V CDR1 and CDR2: MNHGY, SVAAGI. The CDR3 is made up of 16 amino acids. The CDR3 loop reads CASSYLLAGEKNIQYF. The CDR3 region has the DNA TGTGCCAGCAGTTACTTACTAGCGGGAGAAAAAAACATTCAGTACTTC.

This clonotype was seen a handful of times. The V gene is TRBV20-1, the J gene TRBJ2-3; D not certain. V was shortened by 2 bases and J by 2 bases, with 2 bases between the two germline ends. Looked up from germline, CDR1 is DFQATT and CDR2 is SNEGSKA (reference sequence). The CDR3 consists of 11 residues. CDR3 loop: CSARPTDTQYF. CDR3 bases: TGCAGTGCTAGACCCACAGATACGCAGTATTTT.

This clonotype has only a few counts. V is TRBV27 and J is TRBJ2-2, with a weak D call TRBD1 (5 bases). The CDR3 runs 15 residues. Trimming pared 3 bases from V and 5 bases from J, leaving 13 bases between. In germline, CDR1 is MNHEY, CDR2 SMNVEV (reference sequence). The DNA for the CDR3 is TGTGCCAGCAGTTTGGTGGGGCTGGGGACCGGGGAGCTGTTTTTT. This translates into CASSLVGLGTGELFF.

The J gene is TRBJ1-1, the V gene TRBV5-1; 8 bases line up with TRBD1. The CDR3 sequence is 14 residues long. V gave up 4 bases and J gave up 5 bases; unmatched junction bases: 7. Germline V gives CDR1 SGHRS, CDR2 YFSETQ. The DNA of the CDR3 is TGCGCCAGCAGCCCCGGACAGGGAAAGACTGAAGCTTTCTTT. Residues: CASSPGQGKTEAFF.

This clonotype was counted only a few times. V gene TRBV30 combines with J gene TRBJ2-1; maybe TRBD2 (6 bases). V was shortened by 5 bases and J by 4 bases, with 15 bases between the two germline ends. CDR3 length: 14 amino acids. CDR1 is GTSNPN, CDR2 SVGIG, per germline (reference sequence). The CDR3 bases are TGTGCCTGGGGTGCGGGGTATAGTTACAATGAGCAGTTCTTC. Its translation is CAWGAGYSYNEQFF.

This clonotype was seen repeatedly, ten times or more. This chain uses TRBV6-5 with TRBJ2-5; the D gene is possibly TRBD2 (6 bases). CDR1 MNHEY and CDR2 SVGAGI come from the germline V gene. With 7 bases removed from V and 5 bases from J, the gap between germline ends came to 11 bases. CDR3 length: 12 residues. CDR3 nucleotides: TGTGCCAGCACCGGGGGAGCGGAGACCCAGTACTTC. As protein: CASTGGAETQYF.

This chain links TRBV5-1 with TRBJ2-1; the D call may be TRBD1 or TRBD2 (5 bases each). With 3 bases removed from V and 10 bases from J, the gap between germline ends came to 20 bases. The CDR3 spans 15 residues. Germline CDR1 reads SGHRS; CDR2 reads YFSETQ. Here the CDR3 DNA reads TGCGCCAGCAGCTGGGTCCGGGACGCCCGCCCAGAGCAGTTCTTC. Translated: CASSWVRDARPEQFF. The full variable domain, rest sourced from reference TRBV5-1 and TRBJ2-1, is KAGVTQTPRYLIKTRGQQVTLSCSPISGHRSVSWYQQTPGQGLQFLFEYFSETQRNKGNFPGRFSGRQFSNSRSEMNVSTLELGDSALYLCASSWVRDARPEQFFGPGTRLTVL.

The chain is built from TRBV5-4 and TRBJ2-1; the D gene is possibly TRBD2 (5 bases). The CDR3 has 15 amino acids. Germline-derived CDR1 and CDR2 are SGHNT and YYREEE (reference sequence). Trimming cost V 7 bases and J 1 base, with 15 bases left between them. Written as DNA, the CDR3 is TGTGCCAGCCGGGAAGTCGGGGATTCCTACAATGAGCAGTTCTTC. Amino acid sequence: CASREVGDSYNEQFF.

The sample holds a few counts of this clonotype. The rearrangement joins TRBV20-1 to TRBJ2-7, with D maybe TRBD2 (5 bases). Germline assignment: CDR1 DFQATT and CDR2 SNEGSKA (reference sequence). V lost 0 bases to trimming and J lost 2 bases, with 17 bases between them. The CDR3 contains 16 residues. CDR3 in amino acids: CSARDRTGSRTYEQYF. The DNA for the CDR3 is TGCAGTGCTAGAGATCGCACGGGAAGTCGGACCTACGAGCAGTACTTC.

The chain is built from TRBV20-1 and TRBJ2-6; no definite D call. The CDR3 totals 16 residues. Germline V gives CDR1 DFQATT, CDR2 SNEGSKA (reference sequence). With 0 bases removed from V and 0 bases from J, the gap between germline ends came to 9 bases. Here the CDR3 DNA reads TGCAGTGCTAGAGATCGGCTCCTCTCTGGGGCCAACGTCCTGACTTTC. Protein: CSARDRLLSGANVLTF.

Only a few counts were recorded for this clonotype. The rearrangement uses TRBV25-1 and TRBJ2-5, with a tentative D call TRBD1 (7 bases). Germline CDR1 and CDR2: MGHDK and SYGVNS. V gave up 4 bases and J gave up 4 bases, with 16 bases separating them. The CDR3 loop spans 15 amino acids. The CDR3: CASSAVGGGGETQYF. Here the CDR3 DNA reads TGTGCCAGCAGTGCTGTTGGAGGGGGCGGAGAGACCCAGTACTTC.

There are a few counts of this clonotype. The V call is TRBV20-1, the J call TRBJ2-7; 8 nucleotides agree with TRBD1. The V gene's germline CDR1 is DFQATT and CDR2 SNEGSKA (reference sequence). Trimming took 6 bases from V and 5 from J; bases not matched to a gene: 6. The CDR3 has 12 amino acids. CDR3 DNA sequence: TGCAGTGCCCCAGGGGGCGTCGACGAGCAGTACTTC. It codes for CSAPGGVDEQYF.

In its sample, this clonotype was seen many times. Here the CDR3 reads CSARALSGGGSDTQYF. The CDR3 DNA reads as TGCAGTGCTAGAGCTTTGTCGGGAGGAGGATCAGATACGCAGTATTTT. This chain joins TRBV20-1 and TRBJ2-3; 7 bases are shared with TRBD2. Germline V gives CDR1 DFQATT, CDR2 SNEGSKA (reference sequence). This CDR3 is 16 amino acids long. The V gene end was trimmed by 1 base and the J gene end by 4 bases; junction bases not matched to a gene: 11.

In this sample, this clonotype turned up a few times. V usage is TRBV6-2 or TRBV6-3 and J usage is TRBJ2-5; 7 bases map to TRBD2. CDR1 MNHEY and CDR2 SVGEGT come from the germline V gene. V lost 7 bases and J lost 2; bases outside the gene matches: 22. The CDR3 extends over 19 amino acids. DNA for the CDR3: TGTGCCAGCAAAGGAGATCGGGAGGCCCCCACTACCCGTCAAGAGACCCAGTACTTC. Protein product: CASKGDREAPTTRQETQYF.

This clonotype was seen once. This chain connects TRBV7-2 to TRBJ1-3; no clear D gene. V lost 3 bases and J 10 bases, leaving 16 bases between the germline ends. The germline CDR1 and CDR2 sequences are SGHTA and FQGNSA. The CDR3 is 14 residues long. The CDR3 coding sequence is TGTGCCAGCAGCTTCGGGCCTCCCGGAGGGACCATATATTTT. Its protein is CASSFGPPGGTIYF.

This clonotype was seen only a few times. V usage is TRBV4-3 and J usage is TRBJ2-7, with 8 nucleotides matching TRBD2. The CDR3 length is 15 residues. Germline CDR1 reads LGHNA; CDR2 reads YSLEER. With 0 bases clipped from V and 6 bases from J, the junction kept 7 bases outside the gene matches. CDR3 loop: CASSQDHGGRREQYF. The CDR3 region has the DNA TGCGCCAGCAGCCAAGATCATGGCGGGAGGCGCGAGCAGTACTTC.

This clonotype showed up just a few times. The genes are TRBV20-1 and TRBJ2-3; 11 bases match TRBD1. V gave up 3 bases and J gave up 4 bases; unmatched junction bases: 12. Germline CDR1 and CDR2: DFQATT and SNEGSKA (reference sequence). The CDR3 runs to 17 residues. CDR3 amino acids: CSARTGTGGTGPDTQYF. The CDR3 DNA is TGCAGTGCTAGGACCGGGACAGGGGGAACGGGCCCAGATACGCAGTATTTT.